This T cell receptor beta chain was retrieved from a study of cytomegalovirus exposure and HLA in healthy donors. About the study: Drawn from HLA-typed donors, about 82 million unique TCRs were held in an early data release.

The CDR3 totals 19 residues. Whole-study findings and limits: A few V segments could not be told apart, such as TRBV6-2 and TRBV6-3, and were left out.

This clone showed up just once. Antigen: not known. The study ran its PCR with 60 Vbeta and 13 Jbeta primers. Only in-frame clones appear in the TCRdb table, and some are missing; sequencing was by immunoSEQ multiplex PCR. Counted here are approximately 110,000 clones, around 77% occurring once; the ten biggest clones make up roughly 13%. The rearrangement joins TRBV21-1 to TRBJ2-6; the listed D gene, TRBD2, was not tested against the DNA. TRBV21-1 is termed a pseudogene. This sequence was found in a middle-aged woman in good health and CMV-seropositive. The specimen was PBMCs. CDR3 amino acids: CASSKTSGIPHSGANVLTF. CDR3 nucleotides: TGTGCCAGCAGCAAAACTAGCGGGATCCCCCACTCTGGGGCCAACGTCCTGACTTTC.